A single T cell receptor beta chain is shown here with its context. This entry is derived from a study of OX40 agonist ivuxolimab in advanced cancers. Study as a whole: Patients took ivuxolimab, an agonistic anti-OX40 (CD134) antibody.

Sequenced by immunoSEQ multiplex PCR; TCRdb stores in-frame clones only, minus some. Of 60,000 or so clones detected, around 83% appear once; the ten largest clones hold around 30%. The CDR3 length is 16 residues. The germline CDR1 and CDR2 sequences are ENHRY and SYGVKD. After removal of 6 bases from V and 1 base from J, the junction contained 8 bases not matched to a gene. This material consisted of CD4+ or CD8+ T cells sorted from blood, taken in a trial of the OX40 agonist ivuxolimab. This receptor was obtained from an adult with an advanced solid tumor such as melanoma, head and neck, liver or kidney cancer. The V call is TRBV10-3, the J call TRBJ1-2; the match to TRBD1 covers 10 bases. Here the CDR3 DNA reads TGTGCCATCAGAGTACCCGGGACAGGGGATAACTATGGCTACACCTTC. Its translation is CAIRVPGTGDNYGYTF.